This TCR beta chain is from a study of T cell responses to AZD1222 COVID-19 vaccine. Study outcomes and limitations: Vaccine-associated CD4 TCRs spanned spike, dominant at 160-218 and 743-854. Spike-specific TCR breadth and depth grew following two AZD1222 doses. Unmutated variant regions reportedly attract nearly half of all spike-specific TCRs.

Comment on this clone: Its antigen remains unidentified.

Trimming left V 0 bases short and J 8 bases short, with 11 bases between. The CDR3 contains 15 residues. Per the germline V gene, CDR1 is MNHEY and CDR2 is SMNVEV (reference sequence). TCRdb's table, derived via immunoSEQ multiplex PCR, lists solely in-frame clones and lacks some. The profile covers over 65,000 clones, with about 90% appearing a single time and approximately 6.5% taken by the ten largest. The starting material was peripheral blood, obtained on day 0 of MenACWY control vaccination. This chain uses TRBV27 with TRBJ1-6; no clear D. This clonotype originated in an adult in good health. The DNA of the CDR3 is TGTGCCAGCAGTTTATCCGGACCGGTCCATTCACCCCTCCACTTT. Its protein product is CASSLSGPVHSPLHF.